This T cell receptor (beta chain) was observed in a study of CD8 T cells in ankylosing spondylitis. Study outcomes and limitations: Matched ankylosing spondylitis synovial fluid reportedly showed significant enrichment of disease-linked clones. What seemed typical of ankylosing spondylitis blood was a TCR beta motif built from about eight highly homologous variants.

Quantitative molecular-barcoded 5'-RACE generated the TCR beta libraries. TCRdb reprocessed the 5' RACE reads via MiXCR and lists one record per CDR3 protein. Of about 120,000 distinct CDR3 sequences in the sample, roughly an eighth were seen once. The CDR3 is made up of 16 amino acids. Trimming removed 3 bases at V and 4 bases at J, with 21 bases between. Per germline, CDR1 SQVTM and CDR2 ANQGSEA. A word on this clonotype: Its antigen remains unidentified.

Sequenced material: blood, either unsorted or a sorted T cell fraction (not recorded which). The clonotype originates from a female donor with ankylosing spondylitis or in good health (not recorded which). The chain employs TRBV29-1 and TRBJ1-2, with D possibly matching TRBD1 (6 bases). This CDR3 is CSVDATATGAGYGYTF. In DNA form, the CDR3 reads TGCAGCGTTGACGCAACGGCCACGGGGGCAGGCTATGGCTACACCTTC.